These 10 T cell receptor beta chains originate from one sample sequenced in a study of blood T cell repertoires in COVID-19. Assay: immunoSEQ multiplex PCR; the TCRdb copy retains only in-frame clones and omits some. This sample has 88,000 or so clones; about 85% occur once, and the top ten carry 3.5% to 4%. The sample taken for sequencing was peripheral blood. The receptors were gathered from a man aged 60 to 75 with acute or convalescent COVID-19.

The chain links TRBV13 to TRBJ1-1; 7 positions agree with TRBD1. The CDR3 contains 14 residues. CDR1 is PRHDT, CDR2 FYEKMQ, per germline (reference sequence). The trim removed 8 bases at V and 3 bases at J, leaving 9 bases unmatched. CDR3 protein: CASSEDRYYTEAFF. The CDR3 coding sequence is TGTGCCAGCTCTGAGGACAGGTACTACACTGAAGCTTTCTTT.

This clone was counted only a few times. V gene TRBV25-1 combines with J gene TRBJ1-1; no reliable D call. V shed 7 bases and J shed 4 bases, with 16 bases lying between them. The CDR3 length is 14 residues. Per germline, CDR1 MGHDK and CDR2 SYGVNS. The chain's CDR3 is CASTTTGRGTEAFF. CDR3 nucleotide sequence: TGTGCCAGCACTACGACCGGACGGGGCACTGAAGCTTTCTTT.

Here the CDR3 reads CASSLVTTHNEQFF. The CDR3, as DNA: TGTGCCAGCAGCTTAGTGACTACACACAATGAGCAGTTCTTC. The V and J genes are TRBV7-2 and TRBJ2-1; weak D call: TRBD2 (5 bases). The V end was cut by 1 base, the J end by 5 bases, with 9 bases between. Looked up from germline, CDR1 is SGHTA and CDR2 is FQGNSA. This CDR3 spans 14 amino acids.

The chain has TRBV3-1 (or the pseudogene TRBV3-2) and TRBJ1-5; 8 positions agree with TRBD1. CDR3 size: 15 residues. Trimming took 4 bases from V and 2 from J; bases not matched to a gene: 4. Germline V gene sequence: CDR1 LGHDT, CDR2 YNNKEL (reference sequence). The CDR3 sequence is CASSRTGQGNQPQHF. The CDR3 coding sequence is TGTGCCAGCAGCCGAACGGGACAGGGCAATCAGCCCCAGCATTTT.

The chain carries TRBV29-1 and TRBJ1-1; D perhaps matches TRBD1 (6 bases). The CDR3 is 13 residues long. V dropped 8 bases and J dropped 1 base, with 14 bases sitting between them. CDR1 SQVTM and CDR2 ANQGSEA come from the germline V gene. As DNA, the CDR3 is TGCAGCTTTCGGTTGGGACAGAACACTGAAGCTTTCTTT. It translates to CSFRLGQNTEAFF.

The chain couples TRBV7-8 to TRBJ2-7; D unclear. This CDR3 has 13 amino acids. CDR1 is SGHVS, CDR2 FQNEAQ, per germline. The germline V and J ends were trimmed by 1 base and 6 bases, with 10 bases remaining between them. The CDR3 protein is CASSLGVRGEQYF. CDR3 in DNA: TGTGCCAGCAGCTTAGGGGTCCGCGGCGAGCAGTACTTC.

V gene TRBV5-1 combines with J gene TRBJ2-5; TRBD1 aligns across 7 bases. Germline assignment: CDR1 SGHRS and CDR2 YFSETQ. CDR3 length: 15 residues. The junction had 6 bases not matched to a gene; V was cut back by 3 bases and J by 1 base. The CDR3 spells CASSWGQTFQETQYF. As DNA, the CDR3 is TGCGCCAGCAGCTGGGGACAGACCTTCCAAGAGACCCAGTACTTC.

The DNA of the CDR3 is TGTGCCTGGAGCCCGGGACTAGCGGGGGCGAGTGAGCAGTTCTTC. The encoded protein is CAWSPGLAGASEQFF. The rearrangement joins TRBV30 to TRBJ2-1; 14 bases map to TRBD2. J gave up 9 bases and V 3 bases, and 7 bases lay outside the gene matches. This CDR3 comprises 15 residues. Per the germline V gene, CDR1 is GTSNPN and CDR2 is SVGIG (reference sequence).

The CDR3 sequence is CSAVLEGGSTGRGYTF. The CDR3 DNA reads as TGCAGCGCTGTCCTAGAAGGTGGATCGACAGGGAGGGGCTACACCTTC. The V gene is TRBV29-1, the J gene TRBJ1-2, with TRBD1 identical over 7 bases. The CDR3 length is 16 residues. Losses at the gene ends were 7 bases for V and 8 bases for J; bases not matched to a gene: 22. Germline V gene data show CDR1 as SQVTM and CDR2 as ANQGSEA.

J is TRBJ2-3 and V is TRBV3-1 (or the pseudogene TRBV3-2); TRBD2 matches 10 bases. The CDR3 covers 15 residues. The V gene end was trimmed by 4 bases and the J gene end by 8 bases; junction bases not matched to a gene: 9. Germline CDR1 LGHDT, CDR2 YNNKEL (reference sequence). CDR3 sequence reads: CASSPRTSGHGTQYF. Written as DNA, the CDR3 is TGTGCCAGCAGCCCCCGGACTAGCGGACATGGTACGCAGTATTTT.